This record covers a single T cell receptor beta chain. Its target is unknown. This record belongs to a study of cytomegalovirus exposure and HLA in healthy donors. CDR3 length equals 14 residues. Study-level results: Analyzed later, association rates of TCRs varied across HLA loci, with DRB1 most and HLA-C fewest. In a later analysis, most CMV-associated TCR beta chains appeared HLA-restricted.

PCR primers comprised 60 Vbeta and 13 Jbeta primers. The protocol was immunoSEQ multiplex PCR, while the TCRdb copy is restricted to in-frame clones and leaves out a portion. The table has about 100,000 clones, 76% seen once. These donors, healthy bone marrow donors, were studied. The sequenced sample consisted of PBMCs. The TCR was taken from a woman aged 18-30 years in good health and CMV-seropositive. This chain links TRBV21-1 with TRBJ2-5; TRBD1 is the table's D call, not checked against the DNA. TRBV21-1 is noted as a pseudogene. Here the CDR3 reads CARDFEQGQETQYF. The DNA of the CDR3 is TGTGCCAGGGATTTTGAACAGGGGCAAGAGACCCAGTACTTC.